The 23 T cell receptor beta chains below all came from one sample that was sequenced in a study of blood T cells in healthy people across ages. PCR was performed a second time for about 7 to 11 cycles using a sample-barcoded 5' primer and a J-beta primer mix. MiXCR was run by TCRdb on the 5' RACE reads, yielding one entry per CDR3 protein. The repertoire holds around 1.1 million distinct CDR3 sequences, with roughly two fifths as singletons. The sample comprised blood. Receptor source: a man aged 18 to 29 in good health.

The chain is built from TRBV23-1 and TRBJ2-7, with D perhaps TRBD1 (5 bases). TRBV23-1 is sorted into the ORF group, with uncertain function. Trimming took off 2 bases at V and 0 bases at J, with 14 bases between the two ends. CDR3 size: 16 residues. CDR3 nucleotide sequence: TGCGCCAGCAGTCAACCACACAGGATAAGCTCCTACGAGCAGTACTTC. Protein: CASSQPHRISSYEQYF.

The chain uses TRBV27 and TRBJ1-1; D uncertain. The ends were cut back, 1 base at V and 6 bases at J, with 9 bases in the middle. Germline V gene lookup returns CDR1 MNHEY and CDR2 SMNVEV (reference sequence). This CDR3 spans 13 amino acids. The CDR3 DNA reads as TGTGCCAGCAGTTTATTGGCTACCGCTGAAGCTTTCTTT. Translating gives CASSLLATAEAFF.

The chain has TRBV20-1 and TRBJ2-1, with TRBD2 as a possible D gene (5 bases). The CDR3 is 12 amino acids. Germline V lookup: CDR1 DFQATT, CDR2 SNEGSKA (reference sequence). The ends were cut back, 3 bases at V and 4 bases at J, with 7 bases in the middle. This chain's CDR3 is CSASGLYNEQFF. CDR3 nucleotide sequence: TGCAGTGCTAGCGGACTTTACAATGAGCAGTTCTTC.

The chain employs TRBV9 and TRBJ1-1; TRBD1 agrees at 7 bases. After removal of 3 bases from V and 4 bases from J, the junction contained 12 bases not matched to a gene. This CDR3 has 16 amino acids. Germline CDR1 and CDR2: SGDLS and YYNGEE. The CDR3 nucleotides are TGTGCCAGCAGCGGTGGGCGACAGGGATTAATCACTGAAGCTTTCTTT. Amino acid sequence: CASSGGRQGLITEAFF. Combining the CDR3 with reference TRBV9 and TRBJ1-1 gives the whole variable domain DSGVTQTPKHLITATGQRVTLRCSPRSGDLSVYWYQQSLDQGLQFLIQYYNGEERAKGNILERFSAQQFPDLHSELNLSSLELGDSALYFCASSGGRQGLITEAFFGQGTRLTVV.

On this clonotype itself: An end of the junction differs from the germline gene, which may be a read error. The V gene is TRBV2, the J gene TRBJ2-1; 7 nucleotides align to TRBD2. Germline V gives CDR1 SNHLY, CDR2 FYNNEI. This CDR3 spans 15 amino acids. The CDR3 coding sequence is TGTGCCGGCAGCGAAACAAGACTAGCAAACAATGAGCTGTTCTTC. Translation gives CAGSETRLANNELFF.

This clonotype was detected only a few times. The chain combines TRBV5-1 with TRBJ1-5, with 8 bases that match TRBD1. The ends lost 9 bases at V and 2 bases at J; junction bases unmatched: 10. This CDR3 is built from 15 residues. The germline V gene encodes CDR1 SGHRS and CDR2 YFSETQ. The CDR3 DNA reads TGCGCCAACCCAAACGGGACAGGCCGCAATCAGCCCCAGCATTTT. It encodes CANPNGTGRNQPQHF. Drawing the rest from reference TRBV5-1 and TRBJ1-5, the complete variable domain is KAGVTQTPRYLIKTRGQQVTLSCSPISGHRSVSWYQQTPGQGLQFLFEYFSETQRNKGNFPGRFSGRQFSNSRSEMNVSTLELGDSALYLCANPNGTGRNQPQHFGDGTRLSIL.

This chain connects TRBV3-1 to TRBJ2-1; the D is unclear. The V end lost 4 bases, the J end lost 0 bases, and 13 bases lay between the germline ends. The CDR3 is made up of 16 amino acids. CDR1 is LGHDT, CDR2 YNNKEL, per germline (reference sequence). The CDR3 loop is CASSRRSRSSYNEQFF. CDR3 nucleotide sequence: TGTGCCAGCAGCCGCCGGTCCAGGAGCTCCTACAATGAGCAGTTCTTC.

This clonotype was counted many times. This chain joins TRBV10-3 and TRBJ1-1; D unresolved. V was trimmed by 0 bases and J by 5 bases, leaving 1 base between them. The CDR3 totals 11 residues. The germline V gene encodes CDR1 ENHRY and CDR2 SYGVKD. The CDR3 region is CAISESTEAFF. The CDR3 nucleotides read TGTGCCATCAGTGAGTCAACTGAAGCTTTCTTT.

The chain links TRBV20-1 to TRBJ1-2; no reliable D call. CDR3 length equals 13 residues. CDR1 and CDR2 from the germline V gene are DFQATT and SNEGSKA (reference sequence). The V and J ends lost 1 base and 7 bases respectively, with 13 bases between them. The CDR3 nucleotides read TGCAGTGCTAGAGGTTTTACCCTGTCTGGCTACACCTTC. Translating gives CSARGFTLSGYTF.

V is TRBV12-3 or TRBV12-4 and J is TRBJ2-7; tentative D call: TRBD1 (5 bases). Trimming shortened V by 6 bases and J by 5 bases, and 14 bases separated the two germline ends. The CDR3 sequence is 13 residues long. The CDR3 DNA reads TGTGCCAGCAGGGAAGGGGTGGGAAACGAGCAGTACTTC. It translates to CASREGVGNEQYF.

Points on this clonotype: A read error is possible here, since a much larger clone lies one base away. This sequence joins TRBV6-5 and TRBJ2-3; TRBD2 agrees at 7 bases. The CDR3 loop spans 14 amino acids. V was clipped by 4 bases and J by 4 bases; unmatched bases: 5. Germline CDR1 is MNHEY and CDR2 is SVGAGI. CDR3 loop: CASSSGLGPDTQYF. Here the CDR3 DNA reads TGTGCCAGCAGTTCCGGACTAGGGCCAGATACGCAGTATTTT.

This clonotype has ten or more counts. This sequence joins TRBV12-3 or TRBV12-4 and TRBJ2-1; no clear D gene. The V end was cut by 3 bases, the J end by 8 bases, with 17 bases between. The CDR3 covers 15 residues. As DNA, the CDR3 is TGTGCCAGCAGTTTCGTCGCGAGCGTAGGGTATGAGCAGTTCTTC. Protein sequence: CASSFVASVGYEQFF.

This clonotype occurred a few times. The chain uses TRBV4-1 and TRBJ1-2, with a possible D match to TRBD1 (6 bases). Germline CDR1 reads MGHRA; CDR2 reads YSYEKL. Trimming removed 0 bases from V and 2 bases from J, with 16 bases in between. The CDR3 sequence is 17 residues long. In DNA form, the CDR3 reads TGCGCCAGCAGCCAAGATGGGGGCCCGCCTTCAAACTATGGCTACACCTTC. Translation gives CASSQDGGPPSNYGYTF.

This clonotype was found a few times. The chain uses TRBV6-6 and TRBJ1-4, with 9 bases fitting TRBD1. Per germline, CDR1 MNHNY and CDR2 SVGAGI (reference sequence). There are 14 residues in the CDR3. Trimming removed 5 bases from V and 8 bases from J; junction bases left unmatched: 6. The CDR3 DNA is TGTGCCAGCAGTCTAGCCGGGACAGGGGAAAAACTGTTTTTT. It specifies CASSLAGTGEKLFF.

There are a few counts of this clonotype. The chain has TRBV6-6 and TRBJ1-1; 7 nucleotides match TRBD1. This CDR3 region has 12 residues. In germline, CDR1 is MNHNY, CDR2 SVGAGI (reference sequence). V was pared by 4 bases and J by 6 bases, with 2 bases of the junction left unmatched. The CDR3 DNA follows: TGTGCCAGCAGTTTCGGGACAGCTGAAGCTTTCTTT. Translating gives CASSFGTAEAFF.

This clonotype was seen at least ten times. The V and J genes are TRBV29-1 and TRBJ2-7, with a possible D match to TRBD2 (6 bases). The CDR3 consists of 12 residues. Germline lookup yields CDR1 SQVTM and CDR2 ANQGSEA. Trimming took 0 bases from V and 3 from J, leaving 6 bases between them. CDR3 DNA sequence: TGCAGCGTTGAAGAGCGGGACTACGAGCAGTACTTC. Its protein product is CSVEERDYEQYF.

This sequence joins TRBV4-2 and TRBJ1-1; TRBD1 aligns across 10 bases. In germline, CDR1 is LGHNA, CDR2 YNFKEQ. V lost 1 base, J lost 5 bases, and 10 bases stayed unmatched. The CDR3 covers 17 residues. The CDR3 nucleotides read TGTGCCAGCAGCCAAGTAACCACGACAGGGGGCGGAACTGAAGCTTTCTTT. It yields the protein CASSQVTTTGGGTEAFF.

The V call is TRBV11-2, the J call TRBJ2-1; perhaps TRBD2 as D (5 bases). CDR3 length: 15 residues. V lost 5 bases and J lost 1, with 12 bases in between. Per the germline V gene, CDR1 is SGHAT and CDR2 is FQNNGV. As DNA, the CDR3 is TGTGCCAGCAGCGCCCCCGGGGTGTCCTACAATGAGCAGTTCTTC. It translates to CASSAPGVSYNEQFF.

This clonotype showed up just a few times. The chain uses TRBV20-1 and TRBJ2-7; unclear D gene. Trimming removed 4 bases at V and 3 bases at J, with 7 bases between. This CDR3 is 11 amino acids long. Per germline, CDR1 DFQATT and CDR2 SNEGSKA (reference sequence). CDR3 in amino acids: CSATSDYEQYF. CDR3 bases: TGCAGTGCTACTTCTGACTACGAGCAGTACTTC.

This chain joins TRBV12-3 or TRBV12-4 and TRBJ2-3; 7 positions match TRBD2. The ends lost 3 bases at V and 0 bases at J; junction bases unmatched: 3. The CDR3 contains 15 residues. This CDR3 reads CASSFGAGSTDTQYF. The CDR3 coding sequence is TGTGCCAGCAGTTTCGGAGCGGGGAGCACAGATACGCAGTATTTT.

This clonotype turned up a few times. In DNA form, the CDR3 reads TGTGCCAGCACCGTCACAAGGGCCCCCGGGGAGCTGTTTTTT. The encoded protein is CASTVTRAPGELFF. The chain joins TRBV9 to TRBJ2-2; D is undetermined. From germline, CDR1 is SGDLS and CDR2 YYNGEE. The CDR3 spans 14 residues. V lost 6 bases and J 6 bases, leaving 15 bases between the germline ends.

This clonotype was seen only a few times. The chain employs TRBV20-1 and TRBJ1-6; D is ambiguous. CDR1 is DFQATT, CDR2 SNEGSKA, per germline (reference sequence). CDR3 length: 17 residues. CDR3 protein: CRELALDLPEGNSPLHF. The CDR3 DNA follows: TGCAGAGAACTCGCTCTGGACTTACCGGAGGGAAATTCACCCCTCCACTTT.

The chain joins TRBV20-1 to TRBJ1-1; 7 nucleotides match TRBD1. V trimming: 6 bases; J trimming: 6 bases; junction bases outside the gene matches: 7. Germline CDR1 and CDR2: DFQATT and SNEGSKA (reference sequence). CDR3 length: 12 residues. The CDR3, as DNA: TGCAGTGCACCTACAGGGGCCGCTGAAGCTTTCTTT. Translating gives CSAPTGAAEAFF.